Presented here are 18 T cell receptor beta chains from one specimen sequenced in a study of cytomegalovirus exposure and HLA in healthy donors (dated by TCRdb to the late 2010s). The library was made by the immunoSEQ multiplex PCR assay. For the multiplex PCR, a mixture combining 60 forward primers for TCR Vbeta segments and 13 reverse primers for TCR Jbeta segments was used. TCRdb obtained this table from immuneACCESS and retained in-frame rearrangements with V and J assigned. These tables miss some clones; where compared with another copy, unresolved V genes account for less than half of the shortfall, and the remainder is unexplained. This sample has 90,000 to 110,000 clones in its table, and 75% to 90% of those were observed once. Clones ranked in the top ten supply around 6.9% of the sample. Sequenced: PBMCs. The receptors originated from a man younger than 45 in good health and CMV-seropositive.

The chain carries TRBV10-2 and TRBJ2-7; 9 bases are shared with TRBD1. CDR3 length equals 13 residues. Germline V gives CDR1 WSHSY, CDR2 SAAADI. Unmatched junction bases numbered 8, after V lost 8 bases and J lost 6 bases. The CDR3 is CASYSNRGREQYF. CDR3 bases: TGCGCCAGCTACTCTAACAGGGGGCGCGAGCAGTACTTC.

In its sample, this clone was seen once. This chain links TRBV6-6 with TRBJ1-1; D may be TRBD1 (5 bases). V lost 2 bases, J lost 7 bases, and 8 bases lay in between. The CDR3 loop spans 12 amino acids. Germline CDR1 MNHNY, CDR2 SVGAGI (reference sequence). The CDR3: CASSYGAFEAFF. CDR3 in DNA: TGTGCCAGCAGTTACGGGGCGTTTGAAGCTTTCTTT.

This chain joins TRBV5-5 and TRBJ1-4; D might be TRBD1 (6 bases). The CDR3 runs 14 residues. V gave up 4 bases and J gave up 8 bases, with 15 bases separating them. Per the germline V gene, CDR1 is SGHKS and CDR2 is YYEKEE (reference sequence). Here the CDR3 reads CASSLTGTPEKLFF. The CDR3 nucleotides read TGTGCCAGCAGCCTGACCGGGACACCCGAAAAACTGTTTTTT.

This chain links TRBV28 with TRBJ1-1, with TRBD1 matching over 9 bases. V trimming: 8 bases; J trimming: 0 bases; junction bases outside the gene matches: 7. The CDR3 has 15 amino acids. CDR1 is MDHEN, CDR2 SYDVKM, per germline. This CDR3 reads CASLDRGYMNTEAFF. DNA of the CDR3: TGTGCCAGCCTCGACAGGGGGTACATGAACACTGAAGCTTTCTTT.

The rearrangement joins TRBV28 to TRBJ1-1; no reliable D call. The CDR3 is made up of 13 amino acids. V lost 5 bases to trimming and J lost 1 base, with 8 bases between them. Germline V gene lookup returns CDR1 MDHEN and CDR2 SYDVKM. This CDR3 is CASSQQTNTEAFF. CDR3 nucleotides: TGTGCCAGCAGTCAACAGACGAACACTGAAGCTTTCTTT.

Concerning this clone itself: The junction shows a germline mismatch at one end, possibly a read error. This same CDR3 is encoded by further DNA sequences in the sample. The J gene is TRBJ2-1, the V gene TRBV7-2; TRBD2 agrees at 7 bases. Germline V gives CDR1 SGHTA, CDR2 FQGNSA. There are 15 residues in the CDR3. The CDR3, as DNA: TGTGCCAGCAGCTTAGACTTCGGGGGGTACAATGAGCAATTCTTC. It yields the protein CASSLDFGGYNEQFF.

This clone is medium-sized. The CDR3: CASSPRGRRDEQFF. The DNA for the CDR3 is TGTGCCAGTAGTCCCCGAGGGCGTAGGGATGAGCAGTTCTTC. The chain carries TRBV19 and TRBJ2-1; D possibly corresponds to TRBD2 (5 bases). CDR1 LNHDA and CDR2 SQIVND come from the germline V gene (reference sequence). This CDR3 has 14 amino acids. Trimming took off 5 bases at V and 8 bases at J, with 16 bases between the two ends.

The table lists this clone with a count of one. The chain combines TRBV5-1 with TRBJ2-3, with 10 bases lining up with TRBD1. Losses at the gene ends were 4 bases for V and 5 bases for J; bases not matched to a gene: 4. This CDR3 has 14 residues. Germline values: CDR1 SGHRS, CDR2 YFSETQ. Written as DNA, the CDR3 is TGCGCCAGCAGCGGGACAGGGGCAGAAGATACGCAGTATTTT. Protein sequence: CASSGTGAEDTQYF. The whole variable domain, filled in from reference TRBV5-1 and TRBJ2-3, reads KAGVTQTPRYLIKTRGQQVTLSCSPISGHRSVSWYQQTPGQGLQFLFEYFSETQRNKGNFPGRFSGRQFSNSRSEMNVSTLELGDSALYLCASSGTGAEDTQYFGPGTRLTVL.

The chain has TRBV9 and TRBJ2-7, with 9 bases that match TRBD2. Germline V gene sequence: CDR1 SGDLS, CDR2 YYNGEE. The CDR3 is made up of 16 amino acids. V shed 4 bases and J 4 bases; nucleotides not matched to a gene: 12. CDR3 in DNA: TGTGCCAGCAGCCCATTTGGGCTAGCGGGGAAATACGAGCAGTACTTC. Translation gives CASSPFGLAGKYEQYF.

This clone was recorded once. V and J are TRBV30 and TRBJ1-4; tentative D call: TRBD1 (6 bases). Germline-derived CDR1 and CDR2 are GTSNPN and SVGIG (reference sequence). The CDR3 has 13 amino acids. Trimming took off 7 bases at V and 7 bases at J, with 16 bases between the two ends. The CDR3 protein is CAYRVGMGEKLFF. In nucleotides, the CDR3 is TGTGCCTACAGGGTGGGGATGGGTGAAAAACTGTTTTTT.

The V call is TRBV6-1, the J call TRBJ1-5; TRBD1 is a possible D gene (5 bases). Germline loops: CDR1 MNHNS, CDR2 SASEGT. There are 14 residues in the CDR3. V was pared by 5 bases and J by 2 bases, with 10 bases between. This CDR3 reads CASSRQGGNQPQHF. In DNA, the CDR3 is TGTGCCAGCAGTCGTCAGGGCGGCAATCAGCCCCAGCATTTT.

A single count supports this clone. The chain couples TRBV5-6 to TRBJ1-2; D remains unclear. V shed 0 bases and J shed 7 bases, with 10 bases lying between them. CDR1 and CDR2 (germline): SGHDT, YYEEEE. CDR3 length equals 13 residues. The CDR3 spells CASSLGSDSGYTF. The CDR3 region has the DNA TGTGCCAGCAGCTTGGGGTCGGACTCTGGCTACACCTTC.

This rearrangement joins TRBV14 to TRBJ1-4; no firm D call. The CDR3 is 17 amino acids. Trimming stripped 1 base from V and 8 bases from J, with 20 bases between. Germline CDR1 is SGHDN and CDR2 is FVKESK. This CDR3 reads CASSQVWPRSATEKLFF. The CDR3 nucleotides are TGTGCCAGCAGCCAAGTATGGCCACGAAGCGCCACGGAAAAACTGTTTTTT.

The V and J genes are TRBV7-9 and TRBJ2-7, with 7 positions matching TRBD1. Trimming removed 6 bases from V and 6 bases from J; junction bases left unmatched: 5. This CDR3 is built from 12 residues. Germline V gene data show CDR1 as SEHNR and CDR2 as FQNEAQ (reference sequence). This chain's CDR3 is CASSSYRGEQYF. CDR3 sequence (DNA): TGTGCCAGCAGTTCTTACAGGGGCGAGCAGTACTTC.

This rearrangement joins TRBV27 to TRBJ1-6; D is unresolved. Germline loops: CDR1 MNHEY, CDR2 SMNVEV (reference sequence). The CDR3 consists of 15 residues. V was shortened by 9 bases and J by 0 bases, with 12 bases between the two germline ends. CDR3 sequence reads: CASRSRSSYNSPLHF. For the CDR3, the DNA is TGTGCCAGTCGTAGCAGAAGCTCCTATAATTCACCCCTCCACTTT.

This chain uses TRBV18 with TRBJ2-7; D not certain. With 0 bases removed from V and 4 bases from J, the gap between germline ends came to 10 bases. The CDR3 is 14 amino acids. CDR1 and CDR2 (germline): KGHSH, LQKENI. The CDR3 DNA reads as TGTGCCAGCTCACCACCGACGACTTATTACGAGCAGTACTTC. Translating gives CASSPPTTYYEQYF.

The chain carries TRBV25-1 and TRBJ2-5; possibly TRBD2 for D (7 bases). Trimming left V 2 bases short and J 9 bases short, with 13 bases between. CDR1 is MGHDK and CDR2 is SYGVNS in the germline V gene. The CDR3 runs to 13 residues. The CDR3 spells CASSESGGGAQYF. CDR3 in DNA: TGTGCCAGCAGTGAAAGTGGAGGGGGGGCCCAGTACTTC.

The chain recombines TRBV7-8 with TRBJ1-3; D unresolved. This CDR3 is 15 amino acids long. V was trimmed by 2 bases and J by 0 bases, leaving 8 bases between them. Germline V gives CDR1 SGHVS, CDR2 FQNEAQ. The CDR3 region is CASSLSGRSGNTIYF. The CDR3 bases are TGTGCCAGCAGCTTATCAGGCCGCTCTGGAAACACCATATATTTT.